Below, 12 T cell receptor beta chains from the same sample are listed, as sequenced in a study of cytomegalovirus exposure and HLA in healthy donors. The PCR ran on 60 Vbeta and 13 Jbeta primers. The assay was immunoSEQ multiplex PCR, and TCRdb's table has in-frame clones only and misses some. The sample yields a few hundred thousand clones, around 80% seen once. Sequenced material: PBMCs. Every receptor here comes from an older woman in good health and CMV-seropositive.

The chain links TRBV6-4 to TRBJ1-6, with D unclear. Between the trimmed V and J ends, which lost 6 bases and 0 bases, there was a span of 6 bases. This CDR3 has 14 residues. The germline CDR1 and CDR2 sequences are MRHNA and SNTAGT. The CDR3 region has the DNA TGTGCCAGCAGGGAGAGCTCCTATAATTCACCCCTCCACTTT. This sequence encodes CASRESSYNSPLHF.

Points on this clone: At one end, the junction sequence differs from germline, possibly due to a read error. Other DNA sequences in this specimen translate into the identical CDR3. The chain links TRBV30 to TRBJ2-7, with 7 nucleotides matching TRBD2. The CDR3 extends over 11 amino acids. Germline CDR1 GTSNPN, CDR2 SVGIG (reference sequence). Written as DNA, the CDR3 is TGTGCCTATTCGGGGGGTTACGAGCAATACTTC. Translation: CAYSGGYEQYF.

This chain links TRBV10-3 with TRBJ2-7, with a tentative D call TRBD1 (6 bases). There are 13 residues in the CDR3. From germline, CDR1 is ENHRY and CDR2 SYGVKD. Between the trimmed V and J ends, which lost 10 bases and 0 bases, there was a span of 13 bases. The CDR3 spells CATRTENSYEQYF. The CDR3 DNA reads as TGTGCCACCAGGACAGAAAACTCCTACGAGCAGTACTTC.

This rearrangement joins TRBV18 to TRBJ1-1; 9 nucleotides line up with TRBD1. The CDR3 sequence is 16 residues long. J was trimmed by 0 bases and V by 6 bases; bases with no gene match: 8. Germline V gene lookup returns CDR1 KGHSH and CDR2 LQKENI. CDR3 bases: TGTGCCAGCTCCCAAGACAGGGGGGGTATGAACACTGAAGCTTTCTTT. It encodes CASSQDRGGMNTEAFF.

V and J are TRBV30 and TRBJ2-3, with TRBD2 identical over 12 bases. The CDR3 sequence is 16 residues long. Looked up from germline, CDR1 is GTSNPN and CDR2 is SVGIG (reference sequence). V shed 3 bases and J 2 bases; nucleotides not matched to a gene: 6. The CDR3 region has the DNA TGTGCCTGGAGAGGACTAGCGGGACCGATCACAGATACGCAGTATTTT. It encodes CAWRGLAGPITDTQYF.

J is TRBJ2-7 and V is TRBV10-3; 9 positions match TRBD2. There are 14 residues in the CDR3. Germline CDR1 and CDR2: ENHRY and SYGVKD. The V segment lost 11 bases and the J segment 5 bases; nucleotides outside the gene matches: 13. CDR3 in amino acids: CASSSSGDLHEQYF. DNA for the CDR3: TGTGCCTCATCGTCTAGCGGGGATCTTCACGAGCAGTACTTC.

V gene TRBV6-5 combines with J gene TRBJ1-2, with 9 bases aligning to TRBD1. J gave up 6 bases and V 5 bases, and 10 bases lay outside the gene matches. Germline CDR1 MNHEY, CDR2 SVGAGI. This CDR3 is 15 amino acids long. CDR3 residues: CASSPWTGEHHGYTF. Written as DNA, the CDR3 is TGTGCCAGCAGTCCCTGGACAGGGGAACATCATGGCTACACCTTC.

V usage is TRBV28 and J usage is TRBJ2-3, with D possibly being TRBD1 (7 bases). Trimming removed 7 bases at V and 14 bases at J, with 16 bases between. The CDR3 spans 11 residues. Germline V CDR1 and CDR2: MDHEN, SYDVKM. CDR3 loop: CASMGGRGAYF. For the CDR3, the DNA is TGTGCCAGCATGGGGGGCAGGGGGGCGTATTTT.

The chain uses TRBV29-1 and TRBJ1-1; 10 nucleotides agree with TRBD1. Germline CDR1 SQVTM, CDR2 ANQGSEA. J lost 3 bases, V lost 3 bases, and 1 base had no gene match. The CDR3 runs 13 residues. CDR3 bases: TGCAGCGTTGACGGACAGGGGGACACTGAAGCTTTCTTT. This sequence encodes CSVDGQGDTEAFF.

CDR3 in DNA: TGTGCCAGCTCACCAAAGGGGATCTACAATGAGCAGTTCTTC. The encoded protein is CASSPKGIYNEQFF. V and J are TRBV18 and TRBJ2-1; perhaps TRBD1 as D (5 bases). The CDR3 length is 14 residues. The V end was cut by 2 bases, the J end by 3 bases, with 8 bases between. The germline V gene encodes CDR1 KGHSH and CDR2 LQKENI.

V and J are TRBV4-1 and TRBJ2-3; 8 bases map to TRBD2. The V segment lost 1 base and the J segment 6 bases; nucleotides outside the gene matches: 9. The CDR3 totals 16 residues. The germline V gene encodes CDR1 MGHRA and CDR2 YSYEKL. DNA of the CDR3: TGCGCCAGCAGCCAAGGGTCGAGCGGGGGCCTTGATACGCAGTATTTT. Its translation is CASSQGSSGGLDTQYF.

The chain combines TRBV19 with TRBJ2-3; D gene ambiguous. Germline CDR1 and CDR2: LNHDA and SQIVND (reference sequence). V lost 10 bases, J lost 4 bases, and 9 bases lay in between. This CDR3 is built from 11 residues. DNA for the CDR3: TGTGCCATTAGGAGTCCAGATACGCAGTATTTT. Its translation: CAIRSPDTQYF.